The sequence of this T cell receptor (beta chain) was determined in a study of CD4 T cells in lung cancer (dated by TCRdb to about 2019). Concerning the study at large: To find responses to candidate mutation-encoded neoepitopes, the study screened blood T cells from NSCLC patients and isolated neoantigen-specific CD4+ T-cell clones and TCRs. Several patients undergoing curative-intent resections for stage I-III non-small cell lung cancer provided the tumor and non-adjacent lung tissue. Lung adenocarcinoma or squamous cell carcinoma was present in the resected patients, who were aged 60 to 69 at blood donation and were mostly former smokers. Treatments received by the patients before blood donation included platinum chemotherapy, and some patients received nivolumab or pembrolizumab. The frequency of neoantigen-specific clonotypes in tumor resections, non-adjacent lung and cultured T-cell products was tracked by TCRB deep sequencing. Broad study findings and their caveats: Some blood-derived responses might be explained by in vitro priming of naive T cells or cross-reactivity rather than by memory responses to the cancer.

From cysteine to phenylalanine, the CDR3 is 12 amino acids long. Only the CDR3 DNA stays, 36 bases, in frame from base 1. Based on the germline V gene, the CDR1 and CDR2 sequences are KGHSH and LQKENI. At the junction V is shortened by 2 bases and J by 9 bases, with 10 bases in between. The method was the immunoSEQ multiplex PCR assay. Qiagen DNeasy or QIAamp micro DNA kits were used to isolate DNA, and the Adaptive Biotechnology human TCRB sequencing kit was used to sequence TCRB. An Illumina MiSeq was used to sequence the TCRB libraries. Turning to the authors' computational methods: TCRB sequence data were analyzed using the kit provider's software, and tumor enrichment of clonotype templates was assessed with Fisher's exact test. What TCRdb holds here is the immuneACCESS table cut down to in-frame rearrangements. Part of the clones is not present; checked against another copy, under half of the missing clones reflect an unresolved V gene, and the others are unexplained. V and J calls and clone size are copied from that table; D and trimming were computed from the DNA. The sample records 10,000 to 11,000 clones, around two thirds of which are singletons. Just over 15% of the sample rests with the top ten.

This clone has more than one count but fewer than ten. No antigen is known for it. Base quality data are lacking; no much larger clone is found one base away. Non-adjacent lung tissue was collected from the same resection as far from the malignant lesion as possible, at a distance of at least 3 cm. Sequencing used normal lung tissue taken away from the tumor. Recombination joined TRBV18 with TRBJ1-1; no D gene call is confident. The TCR was taken from a man in his 60s with non-small cell lung cancer. The DNA reads as follows: TGTGCCAGCTCACCAGGCGGGGAGAAAGCTTTCTTT. Its protein is CASSPGGEKAFF.